This T cell receptor (beta chain) was sequenced in a study of prognosis after radiotherapy for stage I lung cancer (dated by TCRdb to the early 2020s). Background for the entire study: Between early 2018 and early 2019, roughly 19 patients with stage I NSCLC were enrolled in Nanjing, China. Over 12 of the patients presented with newly diagnosed primary stage I lung tumors; a few had oligometastatic NSCLC following surgical resection of the primary tumor. Every patient was deemed medically inoperable, more than ten because of comorbidities and more than five because they refused surgery. The cohort comprised under 15 men and 6 women with a median age of 74.5 years, ranging from about 53 to 84 years. Squamous cell carcinoma histology was identified in 7 or 8 patients, and adenocarcinoma histology was identified in some 11 patients. Using image-guided IMRT or VMAT, SBRT was delivered in 3 to 5 fractions at a biologically effective dose of at least 100 Gy. In every patient, SBRT was given without any concurrent therapy. After SBRT, distant metastases developed in about 20% of the 19 patients at a median of approximately seven months, while the remaining 15 patients had no significant progression. This study profiled peripheral blood TCR beta repertoires from stage I NSCLC patients before and after stereotactic body radiotherapy and linked the repertoires to distant failure. A total of 40 or so blood samples from approximately 19 patients were sequenced, with one sample obtained before and one obtained after SBRT for each patient. The paper's findings and limits, for the study overall: Post-SBRT Shannon entropy and its change from baseline were lower in patients who developed distant metastases; baseline Shannon entropy was not associated with metastases. After SBRT, the count of unique TCR clones dropped from a median of roughly 10,000 beforehand to about 7,000 afterward (Wilcoxon paired P=0.011). The study was limited by the small cohort and short follow-up, and independent validation of the study findings is required. No adjustment for multiple comparisons was applied to any of the reported P values. TRBV and TRBJ usage frequencies reportedly varied with metastasis status, involving two V genes at baseline and fewer than 10 V and two J genes after SBRT. Whether the expanded TCR clones were tumor-specific was not determined.

CDR1 and CDR2 are drawn from the germline V gene: MNHEY, SVGEGT. At the junction V is shortened by 2 bases and J by 6 bases, with 14 bases in between. Taken from cysteine to phenylalanine, the CDR3 has 15 residues. CDR3 DNA is the only sequence kept; it has 45 bases, read in frame from the first base. This clonotype was detected ten times or more. Its antigen has not been determined. No base qualities exist here, and no much larger clone lies one base off it. A history of other malignancies or of prior chemotherapy or radiotherapy was absent in all patients, and node-negative disease was shown on CT and PET/CT in all patients. At each of two time points, 5.5 to 7 milliliters of peripheral venous blood were collected in EDTA tubes. Ficoll-Paque Plus density-gradient centrifugation was used to isolate PBMCs. Immediately after collection, samples were stored at -80 degrees C until analysis. The TCR beta CDR3 region was amplified from genomic DNA by two rounds of multiplex PCR. The first PCR round used primers specific to each TRBV and TRBJ gene, with sequences filed in Chinese patent CN105087789A. The second PCR round used universal primers. The Roche High Pure PCR Template Preparation Kit was used to extract genomic DNA from the frozen PBMCs. An Illumina HiSeq 3000 was used to sequence the libraries paired-end with 151 bp reads. In the authors' own workflow: CutAdapt was used to discard raw reads that did not contain the multiplex PCR primer sequences. High-quality paired reads were merged into contigs with PEAR. By aligning each contig to reference sequences, MiXCR assigned the TRB V, D and J gene segments to that contig. CDR3 sequences were clustered by base quality and sequence similarity to remove sequencing errors. Diversity was measured as Shannon entropy normalized by the natural log of productive TCR sequence number. Clonality was defined as one minus Shannon entropy divided by the natural log of the number of unique clonotypes. Progression-free survival cut-offs for repertoire metrics were chosen using the Youden index of ROC curves, with analyses run in R 3.5.3. TCRdb's own reprocessing of the public reads used fastp at Q25 and MiXCR and kept productive beta chains. Duplicate CDR3 protein sequences are folded into a single record with the most common DNA and genes. The V and J calls were determined by TCRdb, not by the authors. This sample has tens of thousands of distinct CDR3 sequences in its table, and approximately 25% of those were observed once. The ten most abundant clones make up approximately 26% of the sample.

This receptor was identified in a donor older than 45 with non-small cell lung cancer. Material: PBMCs, obtained before or after stereotactic body radiation therapy (not recorded which). Recombination connected TRBV6-2 or TRBV6-3 to TRBJ1-3, with no D gene named confidently. At the DNA level, the sequence is TGTGCCAGCAGTTACGGCGCACTATCTTCAAACACCATATATTTT. Protein translation: CASSYGALSSNTIYF.